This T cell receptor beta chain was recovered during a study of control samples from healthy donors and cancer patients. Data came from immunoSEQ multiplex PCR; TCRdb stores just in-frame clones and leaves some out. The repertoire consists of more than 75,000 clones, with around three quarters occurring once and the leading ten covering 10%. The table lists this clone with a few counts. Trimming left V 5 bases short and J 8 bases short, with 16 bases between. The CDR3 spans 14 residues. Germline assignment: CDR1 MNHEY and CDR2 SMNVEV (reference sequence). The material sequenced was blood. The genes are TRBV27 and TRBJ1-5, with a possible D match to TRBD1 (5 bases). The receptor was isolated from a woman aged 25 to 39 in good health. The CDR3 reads CASSPLGGREPQHF. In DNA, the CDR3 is TGTGCCAGCAGTCCCCTCGGGGGTCGGGAGCCCCAGCATTTT.